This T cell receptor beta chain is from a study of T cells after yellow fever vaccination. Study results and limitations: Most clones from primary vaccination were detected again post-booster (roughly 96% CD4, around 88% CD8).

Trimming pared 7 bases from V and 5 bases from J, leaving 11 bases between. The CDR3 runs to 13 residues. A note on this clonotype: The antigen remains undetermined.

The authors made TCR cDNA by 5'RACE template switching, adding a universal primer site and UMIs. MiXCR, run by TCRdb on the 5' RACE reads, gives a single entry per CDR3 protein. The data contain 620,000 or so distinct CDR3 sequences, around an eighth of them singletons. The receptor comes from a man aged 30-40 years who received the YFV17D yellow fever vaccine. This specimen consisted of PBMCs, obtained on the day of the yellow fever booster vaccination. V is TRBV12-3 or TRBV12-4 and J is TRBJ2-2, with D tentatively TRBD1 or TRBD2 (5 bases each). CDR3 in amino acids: CASTPWGTGELFF. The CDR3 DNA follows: TGTGCCAGCACCCCGTGGGGGACCGGGGAGCTGTTTTTT.